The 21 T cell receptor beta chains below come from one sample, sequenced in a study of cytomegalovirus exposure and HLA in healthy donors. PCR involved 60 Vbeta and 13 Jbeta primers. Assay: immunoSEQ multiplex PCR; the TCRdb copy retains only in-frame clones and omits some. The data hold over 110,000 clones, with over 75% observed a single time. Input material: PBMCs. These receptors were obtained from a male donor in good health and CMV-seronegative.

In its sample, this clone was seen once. The CDR3 here is CASSPLAVREFGELFF. The CDR3 coding sequence is TGTGCCAGCAGCCCCCTAGCGGTTAGGGAGTTCGGGGAGCTGTTTTTT. The genes are TRBV7-2 and TRBJ2-2, with TRBD2 matching 7 bases. This CDR3 region has 16 residues. J was trimmed by 7 bases and V by 5 bases; bases with no gene match: 13. The germline V gene has CDR1 SGHTA and CDR2 FQGNSA.

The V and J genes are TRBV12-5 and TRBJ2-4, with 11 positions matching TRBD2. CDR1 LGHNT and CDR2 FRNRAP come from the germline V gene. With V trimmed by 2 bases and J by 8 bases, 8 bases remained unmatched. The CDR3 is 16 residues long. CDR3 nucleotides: TGTGCTAGTGGTTTGCCTTCTAGCGGGAGGCGTGACATTCAGTACTTC. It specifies CASGLPSSGRRDIQYF.

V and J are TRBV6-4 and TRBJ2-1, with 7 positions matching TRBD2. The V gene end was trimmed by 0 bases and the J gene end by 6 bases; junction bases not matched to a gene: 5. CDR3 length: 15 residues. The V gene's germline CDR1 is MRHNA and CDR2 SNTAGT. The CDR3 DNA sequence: TGTGCCAGCAGTGACTCGAGTCGGGAGGTCAATGAGCAGTTCTTC. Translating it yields CASSDSSREVNEQFF.

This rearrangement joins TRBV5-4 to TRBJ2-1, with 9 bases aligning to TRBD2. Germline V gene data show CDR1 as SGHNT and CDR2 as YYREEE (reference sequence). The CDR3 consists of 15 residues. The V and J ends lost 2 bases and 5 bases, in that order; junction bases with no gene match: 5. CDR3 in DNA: TGTGCCAGCAGCTTAGCGGGAGGCCTAAACAATGAGCAGTTCTTC. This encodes CASSLAGGLNNEQFF.

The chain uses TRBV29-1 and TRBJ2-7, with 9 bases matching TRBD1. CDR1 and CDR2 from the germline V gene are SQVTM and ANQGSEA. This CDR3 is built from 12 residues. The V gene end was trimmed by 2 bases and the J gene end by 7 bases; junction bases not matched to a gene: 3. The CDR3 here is CSVETGGGEQYF. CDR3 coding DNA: TGCAGCGTTGAAACAGGGGGCGGAGAGCAGTACTTC.

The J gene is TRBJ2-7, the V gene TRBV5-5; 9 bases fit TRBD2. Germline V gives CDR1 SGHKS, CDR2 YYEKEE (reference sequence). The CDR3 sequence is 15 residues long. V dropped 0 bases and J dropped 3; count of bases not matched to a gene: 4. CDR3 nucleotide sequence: TGTGCCAGCAGCTTGGCGGCTAGCGGGGACTACGAGCAGTACTTC. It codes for CASSLAASGDYEQYF.

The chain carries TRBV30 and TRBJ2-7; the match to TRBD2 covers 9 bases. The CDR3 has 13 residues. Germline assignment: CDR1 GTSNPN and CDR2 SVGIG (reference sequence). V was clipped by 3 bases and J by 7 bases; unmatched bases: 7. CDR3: CAWRIAGVKEQYF. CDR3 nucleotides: TGTGCCTGGAGAATAGCGGGAGTAAAAGAGCAGTACTTC.

This CDR3 reads CASSLEQRQQFF. CDR3 bases: TGTGCCAGCAGCTTAGAGCAGAGGCAGCAGTTCTTC. This sequence joins TRBV5-4 and TRBJ2-1, with D unclear. This CDR3 is built from 12 residues. Trimming removed 2 bases at V and 11 bases at J, with 11 bases between. Germline loops: CDR1 SGHNT, CDR2 YYREEE (reference sequence).

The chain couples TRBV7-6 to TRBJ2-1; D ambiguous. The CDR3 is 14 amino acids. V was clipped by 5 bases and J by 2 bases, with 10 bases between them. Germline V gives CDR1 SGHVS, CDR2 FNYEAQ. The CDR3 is CASSPDTPYNEQFF. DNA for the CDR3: TGTGCCAGCAGCCCCGACACTCCCTACAATGAGCAGTTCTTC.

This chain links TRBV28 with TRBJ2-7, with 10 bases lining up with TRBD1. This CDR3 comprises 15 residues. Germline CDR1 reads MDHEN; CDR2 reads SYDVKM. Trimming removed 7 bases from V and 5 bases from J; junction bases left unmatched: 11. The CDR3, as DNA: TGTGCCAGCAACCCTCCCGGACAGGGGGTCAACGAGCAGTACTTC. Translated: CASNPPGQGVNEQYF.

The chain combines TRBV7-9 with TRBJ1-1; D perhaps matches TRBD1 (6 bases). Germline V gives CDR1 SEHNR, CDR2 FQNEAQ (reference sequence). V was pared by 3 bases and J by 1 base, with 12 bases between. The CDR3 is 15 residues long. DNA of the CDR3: TGTGCCAGCAGCTTCAGGGGAAAAAAGAACACTGAAGCTTTCTTT. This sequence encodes CASSFRGKKNTEAFF. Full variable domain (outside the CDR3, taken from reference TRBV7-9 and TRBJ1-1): DTGVSQNPRHKITKRGQNVTFRCDPISEHNRLYWYRQTLGQGPEFLTYFQNEAQLEKSRLLSDRFSAERPKGSFSTLEIQRTEQGDSAMYLCASSFRGKKNTEAFFGQGTRLTVV.

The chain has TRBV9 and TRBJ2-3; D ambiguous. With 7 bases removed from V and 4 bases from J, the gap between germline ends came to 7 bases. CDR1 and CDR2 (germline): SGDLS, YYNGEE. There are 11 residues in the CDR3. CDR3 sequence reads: CASEGADTQYF. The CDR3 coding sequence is TGTGCCAGCGAAGGAGCAGATACGCAGTATTTT.

The CDR3 nucleotides are TGCGCCAGCAGCCCCCGACAGGGGGGCCTGGAGACCCAGTACTTC. This translates into CASSPRQGGLETQYF. The chain links TRBV4-3 to TRBJ2-5; 9 positions agree with TRBD1. Germline V gene data show CDR1 as LGHNA and CDR2 as YSLEER. The ends lost 4 bases at V and 5 bases at J; junction bases unmatched: 8. The length of the CDR3 is 15 residues.

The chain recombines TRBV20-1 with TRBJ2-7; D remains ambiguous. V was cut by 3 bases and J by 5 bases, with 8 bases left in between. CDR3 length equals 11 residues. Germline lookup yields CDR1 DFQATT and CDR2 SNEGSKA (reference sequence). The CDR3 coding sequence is TGCAGTGCTAGTGGGCAGGACGAGCAGTACTTC. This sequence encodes CSASGQDEQYF.

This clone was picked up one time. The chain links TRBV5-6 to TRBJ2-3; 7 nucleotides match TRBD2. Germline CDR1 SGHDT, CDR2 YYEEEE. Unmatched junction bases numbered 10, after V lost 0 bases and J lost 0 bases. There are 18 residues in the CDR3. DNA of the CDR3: TGTGCCAGCAGCTTGGGTGGACTAGGACGGGAGAGCACAGATACGCAGTATTTT. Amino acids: CASSLGGLGRESTDTQYF.

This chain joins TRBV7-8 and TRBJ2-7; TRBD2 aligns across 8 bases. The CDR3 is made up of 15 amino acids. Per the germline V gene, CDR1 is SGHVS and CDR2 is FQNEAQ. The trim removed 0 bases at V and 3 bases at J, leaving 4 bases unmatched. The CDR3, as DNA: TGTGCCAGCAGCTTAGCCGGGACTAGAGTCTACGAGCAGTACTTC. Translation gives CASSLAGTRVYEQYF.

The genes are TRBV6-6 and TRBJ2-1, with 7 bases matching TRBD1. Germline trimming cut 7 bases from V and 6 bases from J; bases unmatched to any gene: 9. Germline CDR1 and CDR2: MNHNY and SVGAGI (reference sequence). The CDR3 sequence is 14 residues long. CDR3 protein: CASIEGGFVNEQFF. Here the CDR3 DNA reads TGTGCCAGCATCGAAGGGGGCTTCGTCAATGAGCAGTTCTTC.

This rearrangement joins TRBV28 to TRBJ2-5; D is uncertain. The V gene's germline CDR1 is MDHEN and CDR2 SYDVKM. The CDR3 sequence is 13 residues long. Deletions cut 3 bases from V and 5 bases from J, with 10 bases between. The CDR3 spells CASSLGIGETQYF. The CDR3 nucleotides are TGTGCCAGCAGTTTGGGTATCGGGGAGACCCAGTACTTC. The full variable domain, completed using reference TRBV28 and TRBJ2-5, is DVKVTQSSRYLVKRTGEKVFLECVQDMDHENMFWYRQDPGLGLRLIYFSYDVKMKEKGDIPEGYSVSREKKERFSLILESASTNQTSMYLCASSLGIGETQYFGPGTRLLVL.

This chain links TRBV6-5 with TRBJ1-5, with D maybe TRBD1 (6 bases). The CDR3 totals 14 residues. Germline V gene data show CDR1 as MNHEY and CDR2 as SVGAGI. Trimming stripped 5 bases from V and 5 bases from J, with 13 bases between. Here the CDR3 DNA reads TGTGCCAGCAGTCACAGGGCACGGGATCAGCCCCAGCATTTT. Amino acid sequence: CASSHRARDQPQHF.

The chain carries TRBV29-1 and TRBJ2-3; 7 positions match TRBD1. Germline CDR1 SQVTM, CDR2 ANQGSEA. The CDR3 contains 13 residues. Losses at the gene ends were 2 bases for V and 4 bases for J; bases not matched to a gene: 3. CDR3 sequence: CSVERGHADTQYF. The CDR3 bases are TGCAGCGTTGAAAGGGGGCACGCAGATACGCAGTATTTT.

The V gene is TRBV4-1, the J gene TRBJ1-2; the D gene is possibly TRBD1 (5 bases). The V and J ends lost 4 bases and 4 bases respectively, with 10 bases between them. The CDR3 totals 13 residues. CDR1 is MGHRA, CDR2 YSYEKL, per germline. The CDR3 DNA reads TGCGCCAGCAGCCCCCGAGACAGCTATGGCTACACCTTC. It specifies CASSPRDSYGYTF.